The 19 T cell receptor beta chains below all came from one sample that was sequenced in a study of beta chain features in type 1 diabetes (dated by TCRdb to 2016 to 2019). The library was generated by the immunoSEQ multiplex PCR assay. The High Capacity cDNA Reverse Transcription Kit was used to reverse transcribe all of the isolated RNA, meaning that expressed TCRB transcripts were what got sequenced. This is the immuneACCESS table as TCRdb keeps it, with only in-frame sequences that have V and J called. A part of the clones is gone; compared with another copy, unresolved V genes explain less than half, and the rest is unexplained. The sample data list 200,000 to 250,000 clones, and roughly 30% of these were observed just once. Jointly, the top ten make up under 4.5% of the sample. Sequences were obtained from central memory CD4+ T cells from blood. All receptors come from a man aged 25-45 years in good health.

In the case of this clone: The sample carries other DNA sequences with the same CDR3. The CDR3 is CASSERNTEAFF. DNA of the CDR3: TGTGCCAGCAGTGAGAGGAACACTGAAGCTTTCTTT. This sequence joins TRBV25-1 and TRBJ1-1; D is ambiguous. The CDR3 loop spans 12 amino acids. V was trimmed by 3 bases and J by 1 base, leaving 3 bases between them. CDR1 and CDR2 from the germline V gene are MGHDK and SYGVNS.

This sequence joins TRBV9 and TRBJ1-3; tentative D call: TRBD1 (5 bases). The CDR3 runs 17 residues. V lost 0 bases to trimming and J lost 5 bases, with 18 bases between them. Germline values: CDR1 SGDLS, CDR2 YYNGEE. Written as DNA, the CDR3 is TGTGCCAGCAGCGTAGATTCGAGGGGTTTAGGTAGAAACACCATATATTTT. This encodes CASSVDSRGLGRNTIYF.

In this sample, this clone turned up a few times. The chain recombines TRBV2 with TRBJ2-3; the D gene could be TRBD1 or TRBD2 (5 bases each). The V end lost 10 bases, the J end lost 5 bases, and 13 bases lay between the germline ends. This CDR3 has 12 amino acids. Germline CDR1 reads SNHLY; CDR2 reads FYNNEI. The CDR3 reads CAIGTSRDTQYF. CDR3 in DNA: TGTGCCATCGGGACGTCTCGAGATACGCAGTATTTT.

The rearrangement joins TRBV7-2 to TRBJ2-2; either TRBD1 or TRBD2 may supply D (5 bases each). Germline V gene data show CDR1 as SGHTA and CDR2 as FQGNSA. The CDR3 covers 16 residues. Deletions cut 6 bases from V and 4 bases from J, with 18 bases between. CDR3 coding DNA: TGTGCCAGCAGAGCCAGTGGGGGAAAAGTCACCGGGGAGCTGTTTTTT. It yields the protein CASRASGGKVTGELFF.

This chain uses TRBV27 with TRBJ2-7; 7 nucleotides line up with TRBD1. The V and J ends lost 7 bases and 3 bases, in that order; junction bases with no gene match: 9. The CDR3 is 14 amino acids. Germline V gives CDR1 MNHEY, CDR2 SMNVEV (reference sequence). The CDR3 DNA is TGTGCCAGCAATCCCCGGGACAGCTACTACGAGCAGTACTTC. As protein: CASNPRDSYYEQYF.

Of note for this clone: Since a much larger clone is just one base distant, this may be a read error. The chain recombines TRBV30 with TRBJ2-3; D is undetermined. Germline-derived CDR1 and CDR2 are GTSNPN and SVGIG (reference sequence). The CDR3 spans 14 residues. The CDR3 DNA reads as TGTGGCTGGAGTGATTCGTTGCTCGGAGATACGCAGTATTTT. Translation: CGWSDSLLGDTQYF.

As regards this clone: The same CDR3 can be traced to other DNA sequences in this sample. The V and J genes are TRBV5-1 and TRBJ2-3; perhaps TRBD2 as D (6 bases). Germline CDR1 SGHRS, CDR2 YFSETQ. The CDR3 is made up of 14 amino acids. Trimming took off 0 bases at V and 1 base at J, with 6 bases between the two ends. CDR3 DNA sequence: TGCGCCAGCAGCTTGGAGCGGGGCACAGATACGCAGTATTTT. It encodes CASSLERGTDTQYF. Supplemented by reference TRBV5-1 and TRBJ2-3, the full variable domain reads KAGVTQTPRYLIKTRGQQVTLSCSPISGHRSVSWYQQTPGQGLQFLFEYFSETQRNKGNFPGRFSGRQFSNSRSEMNVSTLELGDSALYLCASSLERGTDTQYFGPGTRLTVL.

The chain links TRBV6-6 to TRBJ2-5; possible D gene TRBD2, 6 bases. CDR1 is MNHNY, CDR2 SVGAGI, per germline (reference sequence). The CDR3 length is 12 residues. Trimming shortened V by 2 bases and J by 5 bases, and 6 bases separated the two germline ends. The CDR3 sequence is CASSYGGETQYF. The CDR3 nucleotides read TGTGCCAGCAGTTACGGGGGGGAGACCCAGTACTTC.

The chain has TRBV28 and TRBJ2-1; 10 nucleotides match TRBD2. J was trimmed by 10 bases and V by 6 bases; bases with no gene match: 9. Germline CDR1 is MDHEN and CDR2 is SYDVKM. CDR3 length equals 14 residues. The CDR3 spells CASSVKIAGGEQFF. CDR3 bases: TGTGCCAGCAGCGTAAAGATAGCGGGAGGAGAGCAGTTCTTC.

The chain has TRBV6-5 and TRBJ2-1; 8 positions agree with TRBD1. Unmatched junction bases numbered 5, after V lost 6 bases and J lost 7 bases. CDR1 is MNHEY, CDR2 SVGAGI, per germline. This CDR3 contains 13 residues. This CDR3 is CASSPQGANEQFF. Here the CDR3 DNA reads TGTGCCAGCAGCCCGCAGGGGGCAAATGAGCAGTTCTTC.

The V gene is TRBV2, the J gene TRBJ2-3, with D possibly being TRBD1 (5 bases). Looked up from germline, CDR1 is SNHLY and CDR2 is FYNNEI. The CDR3 covers 13 residues. V dropped 7 bases and J dropped 6 bases, with 14 bases sitting between them. As DNA, the CDR3 is TGTGCCAGCAAGGTGGGGCAAGGGGATACGCAGTATTTT. Amino acid sequence: CASKVGQGDTQYF.

This clone showed up just a few times. The same CDR3 also results from other DNA sequences found in this sample. This chain connects TRBV20-1 to TRBJ2-7; D possibly uses TRBD1 or TRBD2 (5 bases each). This CDR3 spans 11 amino acids. The germline V gene encodes CDR1 DFQATT and CDR2 SNEGSKA (reference sequence). The V end lost 6 bases, the J end lost 2 bases, and 8 bases lay between the germline ends. In nucleotides, the CDR3 is TGCAGTGCCCCGGGGCCCTACGAGCAGTACTTC. Amino acid sequence: CSAPGPYEQYF.

Regarding this clone: This sample also contains other DNA sequences that code for the same CDR3. This chain uses TRBV29-1 with TRBJ2-7; 8 bases agree with TRBD1. CDR1 and CDR2 (germline): SQVTM, ANQGSEA. The CDR3 consists of 11 residues. Trimming removed 6 bases from V and 5 bases from J; junction bases left unmatched: 3. The CDR3 loop reads CSVRTGNEQYF. The CDR3, as DNA: TGCAGCGTAAGGACAGGGAACGAGCAGTACTTC.

This clone was counted only a few times. J is TRBJ2-5 and V is TRBV6-1; 11 nucleotides match TRBD1. V was clipped by 5 bases and J by 5 bases; unmatched bases: 4. Germline loops: CDR1 MNHNS, CDR2 SASEGT. The CDR3 spans 14 residues. CDR3 residues: CASSLGQGAETQYF. The DNA for the CDR3 is TGTGCCAGCAGTCTCGGACAGGGGGCTGAGACCCAGTACTTC.

This clone was detected a few times. J is TRBJ2-5 and V is TRBV7-9; D not certain. This CDR3 is built from 13 residues. With 3 bases removed from V and 5 bases from J, the gap between germline ends came to 10 bases. Germline lookup yields CDR1 SEHNR and CDR2 FQNEAQ (reference sequence). The CDR3 spells CASSFSRVETQYF. CDR3 DNA: TGTGCCAGCAGCTTTTCCCGAGTTGAGACCCAGTACTTC.

Only a few counts were recorded for this clone. The chain couples TRBV7-2 to TRBJ2-5; 8 bases align to TRBD1. V was clipped by 5 bases and J by 4 bases; unmatched bases: 9. From germline, CDR1 is SGHTA and CDR2 FQGNSA. This CDR3 comprises 15 residues. The CDR3 DNA sequence: TGTGCCAGCAGCACCCAGACAGGGGTGGGAGAGACCCAGTACTTC. This sequence encodes CASSTQTGVGETQYF.

The chain combines TRBV5-1 with TRBJ2-7, with TRBD1 matching 9 bases. This CDR3 comprises 16 residues. The germline gives CDR1 SGHRS, CDR2 YFSETQ. V trimming: 3 bases; J trimming: 2 bases; junction bases outside the gene matches: 9. The CDR3 loop reads CASSSTSGTGTYEQYF. CDR3 nucleotide sequence: TGCGCCAGCAGCTCAACTTCCGGGACAGGGACCTACGAGCAGTACTTC. Supplemented by reference TRBV5-1 and TRBJ2-7, the full variable domain reads KAGVTQTPRYLIKTRGQQVTLSCSPISGHRSVSWYQQTPGQGLQFLFEYFSETQRNKGNFPGRFSGRQFSNSRSEMNVSTLELGDSALYLCASSSTSGTGTYEQYFGPGTRLTVT.

This clone came up a few times. V usage is TRBV29-1 and J usage is TRBJ2-3; the D gene is possibly TRBD2 (6 bases). The germline gives CDR1 SQVTM, CDR2 ANQGSEA. There are 15 residues in the CDR3. The V gene lost 2 bases and the J gene lost 0 bases, with 12 bases spanning the gap. The CDR3 DNA reads as TGCAGCGTTGAATCGGGACTTCTTAGCACAGATACGCAGTATTTT. Protein product: CSVESGLLSTDTQYF.

There are a few counts of this clone. V and J are TRBV11-2 and TRBJ2-3; no reliable D call. Germline V CDR1 and CDR2: SGHAT, FQNNGV. The CDR3 has 14 residues. The V end was cut by 5 bases, the J end by 3 bases, with 12 bases between. CDR3 residues: CASSIRTETDTQYF. For the CDR3, the DNA is TGTGCCAGCAGCATACGAACAGAGACAGATACGCAGTATTTT.